The 18 T cell receptor beta chains listed next were all sequenced from one sample in a study of control samples from healthy donors and cancer patients. Sequencing was performed with immunoSEQ multiplex PCR; in TCRdb, only in-frame clones are kept and a portion is missing. The repertoire consists of about 160,000 clones, with 96% occurring once and the leading ten covering around 0.92%. Sample: blood. These receptors came from a woman between 25 and 40 years old in good health.

This chain joins TRBV29-1 and TRBJ2-1, with 7 nucleotides matching TRBD1. Germline V CDR1 and CDR2: SQVTM, ANQGSEA. V trimming: 2 bases; J trimming: 5 bases; junction bases outside the gene matches: 6. CDR3 length: 14 residues. The CDR3 loop is CSVEQGGLDNEQFF. The CDR3 DNA reads as TGCAGCGTTGAACAAGGGGGCTTGGACAATGAGCAGTTCTTC.

The chain links TRBV28 to TRBJ2-7, with 9 bases lining up with TRBD1. After removal of 8 bases from V and 6 bases from J, the junction contained 5 bases not matched to a gene. The CDR3 loop spans 12 amino acids. In germline, CDR1 is MDHEN, CDR2 SYDVKM. CDR3 bases: TGTGCCAGCCGGGACAGGGTTTCCGAGCAGTACTTC. Its protein product is CASRDRVSEQYF.

CDR3 in DNA: TGTGCCAGCACCCCCTTAGCGGGGTCCTACAATGAGCAGTTCTTC. It is translated as CASTPLAGSYNEQFF. This chain uses TRBV6-5 with TRBJ2-1, with 8 bases that match TRBD2. The CDR3 runs to 15 residues. Unmatched junction bases numbered 6, after V lost 7 bases and J lost 1 base. Germline V gives CDR1 MNHEY, CDR2 SVGAGI.

This clone was observed a single time. The V call is TRBV10-3, the J call TRBJ1-3; 8 bases map to TRBD1. Looked up from germline, CDR1 is ENHRY and CDR2 is SYGVKD. V dropped 11 bases and J dropped 2; count of bases not matched to a gene: 8. The CDR3 consists of 14 residues. The CDR3 DNA reads as TGTGCCGTCCTCGGACAGGGTACTGGAAACACCATATATTTT. Its protein product is CAVLGQGTGNTIYF.

The chain links TRBV3-1 (or the pseudogene TRBV3-2) to TRBJ2-5; TRBD1 is a possible D gene (6 bases). In germline, CDR1 is LGHDT, CDR2 YNNKEL (reference sequence). The CDR3 runs to 15 residues. V was clipped by 3 bases and J by 5 bases, with 16 bases between them. CDR3 in amino acids: CASSHTPSGAETQYF. CDR3 in DNA: TGTGCCAGCAGCCACACACCGTCAGGGGCCGAGACCCAGTACTTC.

For this clone: Other DNA sequences in this sample translate to the same CDR3. The CDR3 DNA follows: TGTGCCAGCAGTTACTCGGGCGGGAGTTACGAGCAGTACTTC. Its translation is CASSYSGGSYEQYF. The V gene is TRBV6-6, the J gene TRBJ2-7; TRBD2 matches at 7 bases. This CDR3 region has 14 residues. Trimming at V came to 0 bases and at J to 4 bases, leaving 3 bases not matched to a gene. Germline assignment: CDR1 MNHNY and CDR2 SVGAGI (reference sequence).

Only one count was recorded for this clone. The V call is TRBV12-5, the J call TRBJ2-1; D uncertain. The CDR3 length is 12 residues. Germline V CDR1 and CDR2: LGHNT, FRNRAP. V shed 2 bases and J shed 10 bases, with 9 bases lying between them. The DNA for the CDR3 is TGTGCTAGTGGTTTGTACGGCGGAGAGCAGTTCTTC. This gives the protein CASGLYGGEQFF.

The chain combines TRBV5-1 with TRBJ2-1; D is tentatively TRBD1 or TRBD2 (7 bases each). The germline V and J ends were trimmed by 3 bases and 6 bases, with 25 bases remaining between them. Germline CDR1 and CDR2: SGHRS and YFSETQ. The CDR3 runs to 18 residues. The chain's CDR3 is CASSSALPTGRASNEQFF. For the CDR3, the DNA is TGCGCCAGCAGCTCAGCTCTCCCGACAGGGAGGGCTTCCAATGAGCAGTTCTTC.

The chain combines TRBV10-2 with TRBJ2-3; TRBD1 matches 7 bases. Trimming removed 5 bases from V and 3 bases from J; junction bases left unmatched: 2. The CDR3 runs to 13 residues. The germline V gene encodes CDR1 WSHSY and CDR2 SAAADI. CDR3 region: CASSLQGTDTQYF. The DNA of the CDR3 is TGCGCCAGCAGTTTACAGGGGACAGATACGCAGTATTTT.

The V gene is TRBV20-1, the J gene TRBJ1-1, with D hard to call. The CDR3 totals 10 residues. Germline CDR1 DFQATT, CDR2 SNEGSKA (reference sequence). Deletions cut 6 bases from V and 5 bases from J, with 7 bases between. DNA for the CDR3: TGCAGTGCGGGCCAAACTGAAGCTTTCTTT. It encodes CSAGQTEAFF.

This clone has just one count. The chain couples TRBV29-1 to TRBJ1-5; tentative D call: TRBD1 (6 bases). Trimming cost V 4 bases and J 0 bases, with 10 bases left between them. The CDR3 runs to 14 residues. Germline assignment: CDR1 SQVTM and CDR2 ANQGSEA. CDR3 in amino acids: CSVGGGASNQPQHF. CDR3 nucleotides: TGCAGCGTTGGTGGGGGGGCTAGCAATCAGCCCCAGCATTTT.

The chain combines TRBV28 with TRBJ1-5, with unresolved D. Germline assignment: CDR1 MDHEN and CDR2 SYDVKM. V was cut by 3 bases and J by 4 bases, with 13 bases left in between. The length of the CDR3 is 15 residues. The CDR3 loop is CASSLFRNHNQPQHF. The CDR3 bases are TGTGCCAGCAGTTTGTTCAGAAACCATAATCAGCCCCAGCATTTT.

The chain combines TRBV6-5 with TRBJ1-3; 7 positions match TRBD1. The CDR3 totals 14 residues. CDR1 is MNHEY, CDR2 SVGAGI, per germline. The ends lost 6 bases at V and 4 bases at J; junction bases unmatched: 6. The CDR3 region is CASRRGGYGNTIYF. The CDR3 bases are TGTGCCAGCAGGCGAGGGGGCTACGGAAACACCATATATTTT.

J is TRBJ1-2 and V is TRBV2, with 8 bases matching TRBD1. V dropped 5 bases and J dropped 5; count of bases not matched to a gene: 7. From germline, CDR1 is SNHLY and CDR2 FYNNEI. This CDR3 contains 14 residues. CDR3 DNA: TGTGCCAGCAGTACCCAGGGGGCGCGATATGGCTACACCTTC. Translated, it gives CASSTQGARYGYTF.

The V gene is TRBV11-2, the J gene TRBJ2-7, with 8 bases lining up with TRBD2. This CDR3 has 17 amino acids. Looked up from germline, CDR1 is SGHAT and CDR2 is FQNNGV. The trim removed 5 bases at V and 2 bases at J, leaving 14 bases unmatched. CDR3 sequence: CASSPTGGLAGAYEQYF. CDR3 in DNA: TGTGCCAGCAGCCCAACTGGGGGGCTAGCGGGTGCCTACGAGCAGTACTTC.

The chain is built from TRBV6-5 and TRBJ1-2; no clear D gene. The CDR3 extends over 11 amino acids. Germline V lookup: CDR1 MNHEY, CDR2 SVGAGI. V shed 0 bases and J shed 8 bases, with 4 bases lying between them. The CDR3 nucleotides read TGTGCCAGCAGTTACTCGAGCGGCTACACCTTC. It yields the protein CASSYSSGYTF.

The chain links TRBV6-5 to TRBJ1-5; D is unresolved. Germline loops: CDR1 MNHEY, CDR2 SVGAGI. The CDR3 length is 13 residues. Trimming cost V 6 bases and J 5 bases, with 11 bases left between them. The CDR3 sequence is CASRPGVDQPQHF. Here the CDR3 DNA reads TGTGCCAGCAGACCCGGGGTGGATCAGCCCCAGCATTTT.

The gene calls are TRBV19 and TRBJ1-5; D perhaps matches TRBD1 (6 bases). The CDR3 has 17 amino acids. V lost 1 base to trimming and J lost 0 bases, with 13 bases between them. Germline CDR1 LNHDA, CDR2 SQIVND (reference sequence). The CDR3 nucleotides read TGTGCCAGTAGTATAGCGCCCAGGGGATATAGCAATCAGCCCCAGCATTTT. Translation: CASSIAPRGYSNQPQHF.